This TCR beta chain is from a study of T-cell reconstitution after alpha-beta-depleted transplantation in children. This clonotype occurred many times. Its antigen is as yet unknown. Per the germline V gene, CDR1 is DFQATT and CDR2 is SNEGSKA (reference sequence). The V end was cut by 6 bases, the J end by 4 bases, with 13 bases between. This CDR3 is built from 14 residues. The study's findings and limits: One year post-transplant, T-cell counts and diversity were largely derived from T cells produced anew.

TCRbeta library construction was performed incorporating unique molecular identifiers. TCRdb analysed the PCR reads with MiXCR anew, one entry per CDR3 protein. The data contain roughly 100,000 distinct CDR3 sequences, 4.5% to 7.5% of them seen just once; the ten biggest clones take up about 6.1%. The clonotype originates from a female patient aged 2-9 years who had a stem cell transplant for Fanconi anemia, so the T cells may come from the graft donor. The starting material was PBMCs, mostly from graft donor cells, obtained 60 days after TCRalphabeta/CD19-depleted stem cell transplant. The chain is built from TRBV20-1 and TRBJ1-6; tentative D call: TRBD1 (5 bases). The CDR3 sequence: CSAERPGYNSPLHF. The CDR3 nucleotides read TGCAGTGCGGAGCGGCCAGGGTATAATTCACCCCTCCACTTT.